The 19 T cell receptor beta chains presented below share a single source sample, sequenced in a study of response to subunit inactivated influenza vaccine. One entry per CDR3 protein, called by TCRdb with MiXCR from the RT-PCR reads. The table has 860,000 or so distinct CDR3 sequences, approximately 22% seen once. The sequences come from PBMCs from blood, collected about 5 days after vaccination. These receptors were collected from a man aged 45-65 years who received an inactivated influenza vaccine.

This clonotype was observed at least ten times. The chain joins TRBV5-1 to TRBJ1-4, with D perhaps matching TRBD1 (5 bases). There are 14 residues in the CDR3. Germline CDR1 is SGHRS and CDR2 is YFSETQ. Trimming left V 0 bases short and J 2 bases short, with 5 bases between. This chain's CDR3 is CASSLGQTNEKLFF. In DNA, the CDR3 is TGCGCCAGCAGCTTGGGACAGACTAATGAAAAACTGTTTTTT.

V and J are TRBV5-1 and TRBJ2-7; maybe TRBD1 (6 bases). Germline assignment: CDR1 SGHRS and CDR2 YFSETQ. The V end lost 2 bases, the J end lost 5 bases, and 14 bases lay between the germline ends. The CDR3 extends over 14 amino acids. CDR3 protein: CASSFQTTGNEQYF. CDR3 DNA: TGCGCCAGCAGCTTCCAAACTACAGGGAACGAGCAGTACTTC.

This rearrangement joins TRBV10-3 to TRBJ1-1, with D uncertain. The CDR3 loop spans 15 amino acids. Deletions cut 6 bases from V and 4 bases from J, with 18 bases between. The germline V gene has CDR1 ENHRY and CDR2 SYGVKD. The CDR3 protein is CAIRDPTFVVTEAFF. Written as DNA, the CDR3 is TGTGCCATCAGGGACCCGACATTTGTGGTCACTGAAGCTTTCTTT.

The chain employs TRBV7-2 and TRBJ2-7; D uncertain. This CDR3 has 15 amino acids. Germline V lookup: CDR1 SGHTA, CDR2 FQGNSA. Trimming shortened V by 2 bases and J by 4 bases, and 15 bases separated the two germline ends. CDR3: CASSLNAPVRYEQYF. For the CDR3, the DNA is TGTGCCAGCAGCTTAAATGCCCCCGTCCGATACGAGCAGTACTTC.

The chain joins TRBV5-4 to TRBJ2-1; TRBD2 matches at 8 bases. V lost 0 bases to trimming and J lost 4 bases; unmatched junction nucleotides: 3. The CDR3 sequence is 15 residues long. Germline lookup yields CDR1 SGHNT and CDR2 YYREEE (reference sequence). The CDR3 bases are TGTGCCAGCAGCTTGGTCGTAGCGGGGTACAATGAGCAGTTCTTC. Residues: CASSLVVAGYNEQFF.

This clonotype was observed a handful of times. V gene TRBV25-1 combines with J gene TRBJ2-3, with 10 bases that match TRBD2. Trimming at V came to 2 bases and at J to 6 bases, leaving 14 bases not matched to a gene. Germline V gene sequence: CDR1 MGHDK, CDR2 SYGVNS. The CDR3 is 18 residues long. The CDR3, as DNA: TGTGCCAGCAGTGAAGCCCCCGGAGCGGGGGGGCCTTCCGATACGCAGTATTTT. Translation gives CASSEAPGAGGPSDTQYF.

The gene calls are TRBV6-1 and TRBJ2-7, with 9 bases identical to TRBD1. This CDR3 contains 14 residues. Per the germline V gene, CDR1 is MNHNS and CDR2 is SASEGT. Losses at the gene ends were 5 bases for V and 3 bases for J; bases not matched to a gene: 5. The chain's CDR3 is CASSTGTGFYEQYF. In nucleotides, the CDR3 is TGTGCCAGCAGTACCGGGACAGGGTTCTACGAGCAGTACTTC.

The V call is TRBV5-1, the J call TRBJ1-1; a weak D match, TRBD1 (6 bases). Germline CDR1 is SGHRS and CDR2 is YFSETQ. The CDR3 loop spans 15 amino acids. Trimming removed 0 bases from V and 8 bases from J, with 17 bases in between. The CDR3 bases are TGCGCCAGCAGCTTGGCCAGGGGAGGGGTGGAAGAAGCTTTCTTT. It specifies CASSLARGGVEEAFF.

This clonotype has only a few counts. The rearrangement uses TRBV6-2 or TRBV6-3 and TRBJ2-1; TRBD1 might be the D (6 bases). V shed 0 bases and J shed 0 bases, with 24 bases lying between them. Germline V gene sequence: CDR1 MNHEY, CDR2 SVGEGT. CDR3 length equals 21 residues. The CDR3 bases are TGTGCCAGCAGTTACTCGAGGTCTGGGGGCCACAAGTACGGCTCCTACAATGAGCAGTTCTTC. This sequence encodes CASSYSRSGGHKYGSYNEQFF.

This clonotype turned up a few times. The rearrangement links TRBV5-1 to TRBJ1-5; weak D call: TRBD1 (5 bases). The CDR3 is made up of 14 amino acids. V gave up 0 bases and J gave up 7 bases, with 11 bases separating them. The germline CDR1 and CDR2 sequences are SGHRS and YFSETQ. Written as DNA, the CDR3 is TGCGCCAGCAGCTTGGATGGGGACGGACAGCCCCAGCATTTT. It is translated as CASSLDGDGQPQHF.

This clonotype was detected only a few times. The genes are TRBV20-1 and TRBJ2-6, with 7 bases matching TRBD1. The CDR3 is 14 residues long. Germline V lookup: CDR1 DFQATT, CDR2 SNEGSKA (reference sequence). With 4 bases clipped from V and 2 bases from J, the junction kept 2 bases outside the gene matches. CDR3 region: CSAIQGAGANVLTF. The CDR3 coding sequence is TGCAGTGCTATCCAGGGGGCTGGGGCCAACGTCCTGACTTTC.

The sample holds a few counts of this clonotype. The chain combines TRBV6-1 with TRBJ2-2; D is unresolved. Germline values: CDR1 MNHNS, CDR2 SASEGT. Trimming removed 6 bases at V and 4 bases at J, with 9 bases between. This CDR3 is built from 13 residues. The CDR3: CASRPTPTGELFF. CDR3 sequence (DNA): TGTGCCAGCAGACCGACCCCCACCGGGGAGCTGTTTTTT.

The CDR3 DNA sequence: TGTGCCACGCGTCTGGGACAGGGTGTCAGTGGTACCGGGGAGCTGTTTTTT. The encoded protein is CATRLGQGVSGTGELFF. V usage is TRBV10-3 and J usage is TRBJ2-2, with 9 bases matching TRBD1. Per the germline V gene, CDR1 is ENHRY and CDR2 is SYGVKD. With V trimmed by 10 bases and J by 5 bases, 17 bases remained unmatched. CDR3 size: 17 residues.

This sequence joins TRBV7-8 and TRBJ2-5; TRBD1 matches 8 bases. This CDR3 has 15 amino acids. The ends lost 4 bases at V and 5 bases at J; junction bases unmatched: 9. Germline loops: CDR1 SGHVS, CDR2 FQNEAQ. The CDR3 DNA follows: TGTGCCAGCAGCTCACTGGGACAGGTTGTCGAGACCCAGTACTTC. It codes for CASSSLGQVVETQYF.

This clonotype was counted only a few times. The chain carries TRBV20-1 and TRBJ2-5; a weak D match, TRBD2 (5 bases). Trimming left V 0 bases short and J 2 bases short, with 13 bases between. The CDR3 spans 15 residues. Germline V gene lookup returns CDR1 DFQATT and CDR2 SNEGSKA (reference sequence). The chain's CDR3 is CSARDVTTLQETQYF. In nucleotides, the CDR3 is TGCAGTGCTAGAGATGTGACTACTTTACAAGAGACCCAGTACTTC.

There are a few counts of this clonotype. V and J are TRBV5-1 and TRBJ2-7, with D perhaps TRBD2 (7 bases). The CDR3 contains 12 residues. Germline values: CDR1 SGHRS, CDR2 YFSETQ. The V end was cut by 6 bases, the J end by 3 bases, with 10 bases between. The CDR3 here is CASKGGHYEQYF. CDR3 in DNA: TGCGCCAGCAAGGGGGGGCACTACGAGCAGTACTTC.

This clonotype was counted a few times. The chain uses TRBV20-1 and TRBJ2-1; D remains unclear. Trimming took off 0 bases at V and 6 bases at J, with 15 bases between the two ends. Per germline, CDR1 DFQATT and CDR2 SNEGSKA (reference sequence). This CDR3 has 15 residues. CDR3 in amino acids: CSARDESRSANEQFF. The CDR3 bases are TGCAGTGCTAGAGATGAGTCCCGATCTGCCAATGAGCAGTTCTTC.

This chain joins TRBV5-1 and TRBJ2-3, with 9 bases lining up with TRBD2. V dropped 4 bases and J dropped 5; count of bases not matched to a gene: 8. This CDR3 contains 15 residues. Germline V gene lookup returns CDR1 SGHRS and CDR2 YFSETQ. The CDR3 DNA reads TGCGCCAGCAGCACCGGGACTAGCATAGGAGATACGCAGTATTTT. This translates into CASSTGTSIGDTQYF.

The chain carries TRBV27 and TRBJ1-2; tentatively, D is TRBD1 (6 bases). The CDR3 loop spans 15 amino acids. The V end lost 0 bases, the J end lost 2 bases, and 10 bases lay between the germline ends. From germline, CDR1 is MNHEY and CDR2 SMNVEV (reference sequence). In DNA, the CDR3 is TGTGCCAGCAGTTTATCTCCGGGGGCGAACTATGGCTACACCTTC. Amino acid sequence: CASSLSPGANYGYTF.